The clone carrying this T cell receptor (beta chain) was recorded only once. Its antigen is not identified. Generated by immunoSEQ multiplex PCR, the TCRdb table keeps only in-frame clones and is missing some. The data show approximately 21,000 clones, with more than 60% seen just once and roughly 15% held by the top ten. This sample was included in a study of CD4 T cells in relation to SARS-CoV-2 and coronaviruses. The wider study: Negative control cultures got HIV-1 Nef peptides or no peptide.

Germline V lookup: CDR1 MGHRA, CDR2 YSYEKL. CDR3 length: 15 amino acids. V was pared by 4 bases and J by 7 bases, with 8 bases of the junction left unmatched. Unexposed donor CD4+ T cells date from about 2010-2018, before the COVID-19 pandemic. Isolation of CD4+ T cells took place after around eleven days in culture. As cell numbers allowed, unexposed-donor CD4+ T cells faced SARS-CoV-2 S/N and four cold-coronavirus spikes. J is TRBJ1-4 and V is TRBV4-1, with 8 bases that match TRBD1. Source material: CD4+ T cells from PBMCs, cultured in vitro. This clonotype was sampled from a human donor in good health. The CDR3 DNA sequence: TGCGCCAGCAGCCCAGCCGGGACAGGAGGTGAAAAACTGTTTTTT. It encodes CASSPAGTGGEKLFF.